Below, 25 T cell receptor beta chains from the same sample are listed, as sequenced in a study of blood T cell repertoires in COVID-19. Here immunoSEQ multiplex PCR was the method, and the copy in TCRdb shows in-frame clones only, minus some. This table has 120,000 to 150,000 clones, roughly 80% appearing once. Input material: peripheral blood. The source is a man aged 50 to 60 with active or convalescent COVID-19.

V is TRBV28 and J is TRBJ2-7; possibly TRBD1 for D (6 bases). The germline CDR1 and CDR2 sequences are MDHEN and SYDVKM. V lost 2 bases and J 1 base, leaving 15 bases between the germline ends. The CDR3 spans 16 residues. CDR3 coding DNA: TGTGCCAGCAGTTTAGCATTATTTGGACAGTCCTACGAGCAGTACTTC. Amino acids: CASSLALFGQSYEQYF.

V usage is TRBV20-1 and J usage is TRBJ2-7; 9 nucleotides match TRBD1. J gave up 5 bases and V 3 bases, and 11 bases lay outside the gene matches. CDR1 and CDR2 from the germline V gene are DFQATT and SNEGSKA (reference sequence). The length of the CDR3 is 15 residues. The CDR3 sequence is CSASGRTGVINEQYF. Written as DNA, the CDR3 is TGCAGTGCTAGTGGTCGGACAGGGGTTATCAACGAGCAGTACTTC.

This clone was counted a few times. This sequence joins TRBV4-1 and TRBJ1-2, with D possibly being TRBD1 (5 bases). CDR3 size: 14 residues. The ends were cut back, 2 bases at V and 5 bases at J, with 12 bases in the middle. Germline V gene sequence: CDR1 MGHRA, CDR2 YSYEKL. The DNA of the CDR3 is TGCGCCAGCAGCCAACCGGACACCTTTTATGGCTACACCTTC. Translating it yields CASSQPDTFYGYTF.

The J gene is TRBJ2-3, the V gene TRBV4-2; weak D call: TRBD1 (5 bases). The CDR3 runs 13 residues. Germline V gene lookup returns CDR1 LGHNA and CDR2 YNFKEQ. Trimming cost V 0 bases and J 10 bases, with 11 bases left between them. The CDR3 DNA reads as TGTGCCAGCAGCCAAGATGGGGCAGTATCGCAGTATTTT. It is translated as CASSQDGAVSQYF.

As for this clone: This CDR3 is also generated by other DNA sequences in the sample. The chain combines TRBV27 with TRBJ1-2; 10 nucleotides agree with TRBD1. Germline lookup yields CDR1 MNHEY and CDR2 SMNVEV (reference sequence). The ends lost 3 bases at V and 8 bases at J; junction bases unmatched: 3. This CDR3 has 13 residues. DNA for the CDR3: TGTGCCAGCAGTTTCCGGGACAGGGGCGGCTACACCTTC. Encoded protein: CASSFRDRGGYTF.

The V call is TRBV3-1 (or the pseudogene TRBV3-2), the J call TRBJ1-5, with a possible D match to TRBD1 (5 bases). The CDR3 covers 17 residues. Per germline, CDR1 LGHDT and CDR2 YNNKEL (reference sequence). Deletions cut 0 bases from V and 2 bases from J, with 14 bases between. This CDR3 is CASSQERGSSGNQPQHF. For the CDR3, the DNA is TGTGCCAGCAGCCAAGAGCGGGGGTCCTCTGGCAATCAGCCCCAGCATTTT.

The chain joins TRBV19 to TRBJ2-2; TRBD1 matches 7 bases. There are 15 residues in the CDR3. Germline-derived CDR1 and CDR2 are LNHDA and SQIVND (reference sequence). V dropped 4 bases and J dropped 4; count of bases not matched to a gene: 6. CDR3 sequence: CASSKRAGGTGELFF. The CDR3 nucleotides are TGTGCCAGTAGTAAGAGGGCAGGGGGCACCGGGGAGCTGTTTTTT.

This chain uses TRBV7-6 with TRBJ2-2; unclear D gene. CDR3 length: 17 amino acids. Germline loops: CDR1 SGHVS, CDR2 FNYEAQ. V shed 1 base and J shed 0 bases, with 12 bases lying between them. The chain's CDR3 is CASSLGFTTSNTGELFF. The CDR3 DNA follows: TGTGCCAGCAGCTTAGGGTTCACCACTTCGAACACCGGGGAGCTGTTTTTT.

The CDR3 sequence is CASSQGAGGSYTF. The CDR3 DNA reads TGCGCCAGCAGCCAAGGGGCCGGGGGGAGCTACACCTTC. The gene calls are TRBV4-1 and TRBJ1-2, with a tentative D call TRBD1 (5 bases). The germline gives CDR1 MGHRA, CDR2 YSYEKL. V was cut by 1 base and J by 9 bases, with 12 bases left in between. The CDR3 runs to 13 residues.

The rearrangement joins TRBV9 to TRBJ2-7; 8 positions match TRBD2. The CDR3 runs to 14 residues. J gave up 2 bases and V 3 bases, and 4 bases lay outside the gene matches. Germline loops: CDR1 SGDLS, CDR2 YYNGEE. CDR3 in amino acids: CASSALAGPYEQYF. In DNA form, the CDR3 reads TGTGCCAGCAGCGCTTTAGCGGGACCCTACGAGCAGTACTTC.

J is TRBJ2-1 and V is TRBV19, with 11 bases that match TRBD2. Germline trimming cut 5 bases from V and 1 base from J; bases unmatched to any gene: 1. The germline CDR1 and CDR2 sequences are LNHDA and SQIVND (reference sequence). This CDR3 has 15 residues. The CDR3 coding sequence is TGTGCCAGTAGTTCTAGCGGGAGGTCCTACAATGAGCAGTTCTTC. This gives the protein CASSSSGRSYNEQFF.

This clone was detected only a few times. The gene calls are TRBV3-1 (or the pseudogene TRBV3-2) and TRBJ2-1, with TRBD1 as a possible D gene (5 bases). V gave up 4 bases and J gave up 0 bases, with 13 bases separating them. The CDR3 contains 16 residues. Germline assignment: CDR1 LGHDT and CDR2 YNNKEL (reference sequence). The CDR3 bases are TGTGCCAGCAGCCCCACTTACCAGGGCTCCTACAATGAGCAGTTCTTC. This translates into CASSPTYQGSYNEQFF.

This chain links TRBV9 with TRBJ1-4; 8 bases are a match to TRBD1. The V gene's germline CDR1 is SGDLS and CDR2 YYNGEE. This CDR3 has 15 residues. J lost 7 bases, V lost 2 bases, and 7 bases had no gene match. CDR3 residues: CASSVQGAPLEKLFF. The CDR3 DNA is TGTGCCAGCAGCGTCCAGGGGGCTCCCCTTGAAAAACTGTTTTTT.

This sequence joins TRBV18 and TRBJ1-1; D is uncertain. This CDR3 region has 13 residues. Trimming removed 4 bases at V and 2 bases at J, with 8 bases between. Looked up from germline, CDR1 is KGHSH and CDR2 is LQKENI. In DNA form, the CDR3 reads TGTGCCAGCTCACAGGGAGATAACACTGAAGCTTTCTTT. Amino acid sequence: CASSQGDNTEAFF.

J is TRBJ2-2 and V is TRBV9; D is perhaps TRBD1 (7 bases). The CDR3 sequence is 16 residues long. Germline CDR1 reads SGDLS; CDR2 reads YYNGEE. V was trimmed by 3 bases and J by 6 bases, leaving 18 bases between them. Here the CDR3 reads CASSARRQGGPGELFF. CDR3 DNA sequence: TGTGCCAGCAGCGCCCGTCGGCAGGGGGGTCCCGGGGAGCTGTTTTTT.

This clone occurred once. CDR3 coding DNA: TGTGCCAGCAGCTTGAGTGGAGGGTCCTACGAGCAGTACTTC. Translating it yields CASSLSGGSYEQYF. The V and J genes are TRBV5-6 and TRBJ2-7, with D tentatively TRBD2 (6 bases). Germline values: CDR1 SGHDT, CDR2 YYEEEE. Between the trimmed V and J ends, which lost 1 base and 1 base, there was a span of 9 bases. The CDR3 is made up of 14 amino acids.

This chain joins TRBV27 and TRBJ2-1; 12 bases align to TRBD2. Germline CDR1 and CDR2: MNHEY and SMNVEV (reference sequence). The junction had 9 bases not matched to a gene; V was cut back by 3 bases and J by 9 bases. The CDR3 spans 16 residues. Here the CDR3 DNA reads TGTGCCAGCAGTTTTCCGACTAGCGGGAGATGGGGTGAGCAGTTCTTC. Amino acids: CASSFPTSGRWGEQFF.

This clone was seen once. The chain employs TRBV28 and TRBJ2-7; D gene unclear. Germline CDR1 reads MDHEN; CDR2 reads SYDVKM. Trimming removed 3 bases from V and 4 bases from J, with 13 bases in between. This CDR3 is 14 amino acids long. In DNA, the CDR3 is TGTGCCAGCAGTTTGTACGTAACTCCATACGAGCAGTACTTC. Translated, it gives CASSLYVTPYEQYF.

The chain employs TRBV15 and TRBJ1-5; TRBD1 agrees at 8 bases. The CDR3 spans 15 residues. Germline loops: CDR1 LNHNV, CDR2 YYDKDF (reference sequence). The J segment lost 4 bases and the V segment lost 6 bases, leaving 8 bases of the junction unmatched. The DNA for the CDR3 is TGTGCCACCAGTATTCAGGGGGCAGAGAATCAGCCCCAGCATTTT. Translating gives CATSIQGAENQPQHF.

V gene TRBV9 combines with J gene TRBJ1-1, with D perhaps TRBD1 (5 bases). The germline V and J ends were trimmed by 1 base and 0 bases, with 7 bases remaining between them. This CDR3 is 14 amino acids long. In germline, CDR1 is SGDLS, CDR2 YYNGEE. As DNA, the CDR3 is TGTGCCAGCAGCGTAAGGGGCGTGAACACTGAAGCTTTCTTT. Translation gives CASSVRGVNTEAFF.

The chain couples TRBV19 to TRBJ2-1; 10 positions agree with TRBD2. The V and J ends lost 3 bases and 4 bases, in that order; junction bases with no gene match: 6. The CDR3 runs 16 residues. The germline CDR1 and CDR2 sequences are LNHDA and SQIVND (reference sequence). The CDR3, as DNA: TGTGCCAGTAGTATCCCCCTAGCGGGAGTATACAATGAGCAGTTCTTC. It yields the protein CASSIPLAGVYNEQFF.

The rearrangement joins TRBV5-4 to TRBJ1-3; D is unresolved. The CDR3 length is 14 residues. V was clipped by 0 bases and J by 3 bases, with 7 bases between them. Germline V lookup: CDR1 SGHNT, CDR2 YYREEE (reference sequence). This CDR3 is CASSLGQDGNTIYF. For the CDR3, the DNA is TGTGCCAGCAGCTTGGGTCAGGATGGAAACACCATATATTTT.

In DNA, the CDR3 is TGTGCCAGCAGTTTATTAGCGGGGGTCTACGAGCAGTACTTC. Its protein is CASSLLAGVYEQYF. This rearrangement joins TRBV27 to TRBJ2-7, with 9 bases identical to TRBD2. Germline trimming cut 1 base from V and 3 bases from J; bases unmatched to any gene: 1. The CDR3 is 14 amino acids. CDR1 is MNHEY, CDR2 SMNVEV, per germline (reference sequence).

The rearrangement uses TRBV5-1 and TRBJ1-6; TRBD1 matches 9 bases. CDR3 length: 16 residues. V trimming: 0 bases; J trimming: 7 bases; junction bases outside the gene matches: 5. Germline CDR1 and CDR2: SGHRS and YFSETQ. CDR3 protein: CASSLVAQGANSPLHF. DNA for the CDR3: TGCGCCAGCAGCTTGGTGGCACAGGGGGCGAATTCACCCCTCCACTTT.

The chain is built from TRBV19 and TRBJ1-6; perhaps TRBD1 as D (5 bases). Germline loops: CDR1 LNHDA, CDR2 SQIVND (reference sequence). Trimming took off 6 bases at V and 2 bases at J, with 14 bases between the two ends. The CDR3 has 16 amino acids. Here the CDR3 reads CASRISTDTYNSPLHF. CDR3 DNA sequence: TGTGCCAGTAGAATTTCCACGGACACCTATAATTCACCCCTCCACTTT.